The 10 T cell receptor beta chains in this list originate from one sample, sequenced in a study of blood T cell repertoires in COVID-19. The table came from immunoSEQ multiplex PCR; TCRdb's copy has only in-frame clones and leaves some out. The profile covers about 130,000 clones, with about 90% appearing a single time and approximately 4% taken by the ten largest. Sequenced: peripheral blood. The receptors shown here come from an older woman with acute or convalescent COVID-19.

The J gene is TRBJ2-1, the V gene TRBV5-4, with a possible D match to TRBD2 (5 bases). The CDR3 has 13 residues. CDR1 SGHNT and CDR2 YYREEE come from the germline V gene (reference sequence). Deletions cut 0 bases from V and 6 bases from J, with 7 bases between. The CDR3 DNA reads TGTGCCAGCAGCTTGGCTGGAGGCAATGAGCAGTTCTTC. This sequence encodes CASSLAGGNEQFF. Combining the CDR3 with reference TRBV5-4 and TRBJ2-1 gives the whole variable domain ETGVTQSPTHLIKTRGQQVTLRCSSQSGHNTVSWYQQALGQGPQFIFQYYREEENGRGNFPPRFSGLQFPNYSSELNVNALELDDSALYLCASSLAGGNEQFFGPGTRLTVL.

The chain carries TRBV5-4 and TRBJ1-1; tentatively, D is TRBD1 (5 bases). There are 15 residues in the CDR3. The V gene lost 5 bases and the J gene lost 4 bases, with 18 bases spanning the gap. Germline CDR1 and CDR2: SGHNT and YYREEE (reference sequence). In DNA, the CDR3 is TGTGCCAGCAGTCGAAAGTCGGGGGGAGGCACTGAAGCTTTCTTT. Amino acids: CASSRKSGGGTEAFF.

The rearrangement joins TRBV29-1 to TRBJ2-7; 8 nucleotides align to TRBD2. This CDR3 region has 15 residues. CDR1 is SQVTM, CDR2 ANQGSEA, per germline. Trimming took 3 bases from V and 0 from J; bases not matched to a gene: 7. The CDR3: CSVDKRTSSSYEQYF. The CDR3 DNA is TGCAGCGTTGACAAAAGGACTAGCAGCTCCTACGAGCAGTACTTC.

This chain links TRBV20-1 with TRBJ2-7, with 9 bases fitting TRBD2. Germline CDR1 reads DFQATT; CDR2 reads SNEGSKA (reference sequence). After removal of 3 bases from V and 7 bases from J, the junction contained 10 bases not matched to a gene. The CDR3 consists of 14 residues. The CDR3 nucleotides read TGCAGTGCTAGTCTAGGCGGGAGGGTACGAGAGCAGTACTTC. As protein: CSASLGGRVREQYF.

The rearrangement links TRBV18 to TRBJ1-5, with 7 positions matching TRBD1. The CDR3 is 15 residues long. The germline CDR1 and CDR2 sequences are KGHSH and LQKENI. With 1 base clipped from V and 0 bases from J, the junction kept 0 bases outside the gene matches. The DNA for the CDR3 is TGTGCCAGCTCACCACAGGGGGCTAGCAATCAGCCCCAGCATTTT. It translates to CASSPQGASNQPQHF.

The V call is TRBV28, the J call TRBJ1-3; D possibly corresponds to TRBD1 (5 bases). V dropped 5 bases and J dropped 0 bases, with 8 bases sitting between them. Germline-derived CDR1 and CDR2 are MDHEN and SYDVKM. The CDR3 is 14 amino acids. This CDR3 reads CASSIQGSGNTIYF. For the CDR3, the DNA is TGTGCCAGCAGTATTCAGGGCTCTGGAAACACCATATATTTT.

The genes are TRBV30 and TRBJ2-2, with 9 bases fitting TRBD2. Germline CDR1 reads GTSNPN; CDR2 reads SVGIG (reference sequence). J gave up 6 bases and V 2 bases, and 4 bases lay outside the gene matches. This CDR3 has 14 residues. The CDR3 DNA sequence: TGTGCCTGGAGTTGGACTAGCGTCGCCGGGGAGCTGTTTTTT. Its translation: CAWSWTSVAGELFF.

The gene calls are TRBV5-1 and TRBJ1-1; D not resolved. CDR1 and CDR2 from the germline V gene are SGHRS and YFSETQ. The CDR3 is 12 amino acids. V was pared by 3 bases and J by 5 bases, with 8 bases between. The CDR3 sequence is CASSSGRTEAFF. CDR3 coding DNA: TGCGCCAGCAGCTCGGGAAGGACTGAAGCTTTCTTT. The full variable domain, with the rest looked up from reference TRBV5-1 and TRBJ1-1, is KAGVTQTPRYLIKTRGQQVTLSCSPISGHRSVSWYQQTPGQGLQFLFEYFSETQRNKGNFPGRFSGRQFSNSRSEMNVSTLELGDSALYLCASSSGRTEAFFGQGTRLTVV.

The CDR3 sequence: CATSDSGLAGVPHEQFF. DNA of the CDR3: TGTGCCACCAGTGACTCGGGACTAGCGGGAGTCCCCCATGAGCAGTTCTTC. V is TRBV24-1 and J is TRBJ2-1; 14 bases agree with TRBD2. The CDR3 covers 17 residues. Germline-derived CDR1 and CDR2 are KGHDR and SFDVKD. The ends lost 4 bases at V and 8 bases at J; junction bases unmatched: 9.

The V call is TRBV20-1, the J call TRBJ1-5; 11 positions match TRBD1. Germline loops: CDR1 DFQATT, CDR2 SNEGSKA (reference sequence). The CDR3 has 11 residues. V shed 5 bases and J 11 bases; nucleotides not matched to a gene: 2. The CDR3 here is CSAGDRGSQHF. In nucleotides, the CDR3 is TGCAGTGCTGGGGACAGGGGGTCCCAGCATTTT.